The 13 T cell receptor beta chains below all came from one sample that was sequenced in a study of T cell repertoires in cytomegalovirus infection (dated by TCRdb to the late 2010s). Instrument used: Illumina HiSeq 1500. TCRdb trimmed the raw reads at Q25, called clones with MiXCR and kept productive beta chains. Records with the same CDR3 protein are collapsed into one entry carrying the most frequent genes and DNA. The sample includes around 630,000 distinct CDR3 sequences, with more than 20% observed a single time. The ten biggest clones cover less than 9.5% of the sample. The sample was CD8+ T cells from PBMCs. These receptors came from a human donor in good health (CMV status not recorded). Some clones in this sample may be carry-over from other donors' samples.

This clonotype has more than one count but fewer than ten. V usage is TRBV11-2 and J usage is TRBJ2-7, with 8 bases that match TRBD2. CDR3 length: 15 residues. Germline V gene data show CDR1 as SGHAT and CDR2 as FQNNGV. Trimming cost V 1 base and J 1 base; bases outside gene matches: 3. The chain's CDR3 is CASSLGLALSYEQYF. CDR3 sequence (DNA): TGTGCCAGCAGCTTAGGACTAGCGTTATCCTACGAGCAGTACTTC.

This clonotype was seen only a few times. The chain is built from TRBV2 and TRBJ1-5, with D uncertain. CDR3 length equals 15 residues. Germline lookup yields CDR1 SNHLY and CDR2 FYNNEI. Trimming took 2 bases from V and 0 from J, leaving 8 bases between them. CDR3 protein: CASSESGYSNQPQHF. The CDR3 DNA is TGTGCCAGCAGTGAATCGGGGTATAGCAATCAGCCCCAGCATTTT.

There are a few counts of this clonotype. This chain connects TRBV19 to TRBJ2-2; D unclear. The CDR3 has 16 residues. CDR1 LNHDA and CDR2 SQIVND come from the germline V gene (reference sequence). V lost 0 bases and J 10 bases, leaving 18 bases between the germline ends. For the CDR3, the DNA is TGTGCCAGTAGTATAGATCCTTCGCCACTTTCGTCGGAGCTGTTTTTT. Protein: CASSIDPSPLSSELFF. The full variable domain, its missing parts supplied by reference TRBV19 and TRBJ2-2, is DGGITQSPKYLFRKEGQNVTLSCEQNLNHDAMYWYRQDPGQGLRLIYYSQIVNDFQKGDIAEGYSVSREKKESFPLTVTSAQKNPTAFYLCASSIDPSPLSSELFFGEGSRLTVL.

This clonotype was seen only a few times. The chain recombines TRBV29-1 with TRBJ1-2, with TRBD1 matching over 7 bases. Germline V CDR1 and CDR2: SQVTM, ANQGSEA. The CDR3 is 12 residues long. V lost 3 bases, J lost 6 bases, and 4 bases stayed unmatched. CDR3 coding DNA: TGCAGCGTTGAGACGGGACAGCATGGCTACACCTTC. As protein: CSVETGQHGYTF.

The CDR3 DNA reads as TGTGCCAGTAGTATAGTGCCGGCAAATGAGCAGTTCTTC. Translated: CASSIVPANEQFF. The chain carries TRBV19 and TRBJ2-1; D gene uncertain. The CDR3 is 13 residues long. CDR1 is LNHDA, CDR2 SQIVND, per germline (reference sequence). V lost 1 base, J lost 7 bases, and 8 bases lay in between.

In its sample, this clonotype was seen many times. The chain carries TRBV7-6 and TRBJ2-4, with D uncertain. Germline-derived CDR1 and CDR2 are SGHVS and FNYEAQ. V lost 5 bases, J lost 0 bases, and 17 bases lay in between. This CDR3 spans 17 amino acids. CDR3 sequence: CASSQTPMGLAKNIQYF. The CDR3 coding sequence is TGTGCCAGCAGCCAAACCCCGATGGGCTTAGCCAAAAACATTCAGTACTTC.

The chain employs TRBV2 and TRBJ2-7; possibly TRBD2 for D (5 bases). The CDR3 is made up of 13 amino acids. Trimming stripped 6 bases from V and 4 bases from J, with 13 bases between. Germline V gene data show CDR1 as SNHLY and CDR2 as FYNNEI. The CDR3 protein is CASRGRIFYEQYV. Written as DNA, the CDR3 is TGTGCCAGCAGGGGGAGAATATTTTACGAGCAGTACGTC.

This clonotype was detected only once. One junction end does not reproduce the germline sequence, and a read error may be involved. The chain couples TRBV7-9 to TRBJ2-1; D is unclear. The length of the CDR3 is 12 residues. Germline loops: CDR1 SEHNR, CDR2 FQNEAQ (reference sequence). CDR3 coding DNA: TGTGCCAACAGCGCCAGACACAATGAGCAGTTCTTC. Translated: CANSARHNEQFF.

J is TRBJ1-2 and V is TRBV20-1; TRBD1 aligns across 10 bases. V was clipped by 5 bases and J by 1 base; unmatched bases: 10. CDR1 is DFQATT and CDR2 is SNEGSKA in the germline V gene (reference sequence). CDR3 length equals 16 residues. The CDR3 reads CSAPGQGDTFNYGYTF. CDR3 bases: TGCAGTGCTCCTGGACAGGGGGATACCTTTAACTATGGCTACACCTTC.

This chain uses TRBV24-1 with TRBJ2-3; D might be TRBD1 (5 bases). CDR3 length: 15 amino acids. V lost 4 bases to trimming and J lost 2 bases, with 12 bases between them. Germline CDR1 is KGHDR and CDR2 is SFDVKD. DNA for the CDR3: TGTGCCACCAGTGAAGGGGATACCACCACAGATACGCAGTATTTT. It encodes CATSEGDTTTDTQYF.

This chain connects TRBV28 to TRBJ2-7; 8 positions agree with TRBD1. Germline assignment: CDR1 MDHEN and CDR2 SYDVKM. Germline trimming cut 1 base from V and 0 bases from J; bases unmatched to any gene: 8. The CDR3 extends over 17 amino acids. The CDR3 DNA sequence: TGTGCCAGCAGTTTATCCGGGACAGGTTACCACTCCTACGAGCAGTACTTC. The encoded protein is CASSLSGTGYHSYEQYF.

Many counts were recorded for this clonotype. The chain joins TRBV7-9 to TRBJ1-2, with D hard to call. Trimming took off 3 bases at V and 3 bases at J, with 8 bases between the two ends. The CDR3 sequence is 13 residues long. Germline V gene sequence: CDR1 SEHNR, CDR2 FQNEAQ (reference sequence). The CDR3 region has the DNA TGTGCCAGCAGCTTGCCAGCAGACTATGGCTACACCTTC. Translated: CASSLPADYGYTF.

The V call is TRBV29-1, the J call TRBJ2-5, with D maybe TRBD1 (6 bases). The CDR3 is 17 residues long. The ends were cut back, 0 bases at V and 5 bases at J, with 22 bases in the middle. The V gene's germline CDR1 is SQVTM and CDR2 ANQGSEA. In DNA, the CDR3 is TGCAGCGTTGAAGATCCCCTGGAAGTGGGGGCTTGGGAGACCCAGTACTTC. Its translation: CSVEDPLEVGAWETQYF.